Following are 10 T cell receptor beta chains from one sample sequenced in a study of CD8 T cells in ankylosing spondylitis. In TCRdb, the 5' RACE reads were re-called with MiXCR into one record per CDR3 protein. The profile shows over 110,000 distinct CDR3 sequences, roughly 8% of them singletons. The material sequenced was synovial fluid, either unsorted or a sorted T cell fraction (not recorded which). These receptors came from a male donor with ankylosing spondylitis.

This clonotype has at least ten counts. CDR3 DNA sequence: TGTGCCAGCAGTTTACCCAGGAAAGATGGCTACACCTTC. Its protein is CASSLPRKDGYTF. V and J are TRBV28 and TRBJ1-2, with D unresolved. This CDR3 contains 13 residues. V gave up 2 bases and J gave up 6 bases, with 10 bases separating them. Germline values: CDR1 MDHEN, CDR2 SYDVKM.

This chain connects TRBV7-3 to TRBJ2-3; D is unresolved. Trimming removed 5 bases at V and 0 bases at J, with 12 bases between. The CDR3 is 15 amino acids. Germline V gene data show CDR1 as SGHTA and CDR2 as FQGTGA. CDR3 bases: TGTGCCAGCAGCCCCTATTGGAGTAGCACAGATACGCAGTATTTT. Residues: CASSPYWSSTDTQYF.

This clonotype appeared a few times. V is TRBV20-1 and J is TRBJ2-3; D unclear. Per germline, CDR1 DFQATT and CDR2 SNEGSKA (reference sequence). Trimming left V 3 bases short and J 3 bases short, with 13 bases between. This CDR3 contains 14 residues. The CDR3 region is CSASVQYQTDTQYF. In DNA form, the CDR3 reads TGCAGTGCTAGTGTCCAGTACCAGACAGATACGCAGTATTTT.

This clonotype appeared many times. The chain employs TRBV4-2 and TRBJ1-4, with unresolved D. This CDR3 is 16 amino acids long. V shed 1 base and J shed 7 bases, with 16 bases lying between them. The germline gives CDR1 LGHNA, CDR2 YNFKEQ. DNA of the CDR3: TGTGCCAGCAGCCAAGCCGGCGGCGGTGGATCTGAAAAACTGTTTTTT. It yields the protein CASSQAGGGGSEKLFF.

This clonotype has ten or more counts. The rearrangement uses TRBV4-3 and TRBJ2-3; tentatively, D is TRBD2 (6 bases). The V end was cut by 0 bases, the J end by 2 bases, with 15 bases between. The CDR3 contains 17 residues. Germline V gene data show CDR1 as LGHNA and CDR2 as YSLEER. CDR3 DNA: TGCGCCAGCAGCCAAGACCCCCATGGGGGGAACACAGATACGCAGTATTTT. Its protein is CASSQDPHGGNTDTQYF.

The table lists this clonotype with many counts. The CDR3 protein is CSAPGTVNEKLFF. DNA of the CDR3: TGCAGTGCGCCCGGGACAGTTAATGAAAAACTGTTTTTT. This chain uses TRBV20-1 with TRBJ1-4; 7 bases are a match to TRBD1. V trimming: 6 bases; J trimming: 4 bases; junction bases outside the gene matches: 5. From germline, CDR1 is DFQATT and CDR2 SNEGSKA (reference sequence). The CDR3 length is 13 residues.

This clonotype was seen many times. The chain employs TRBV9 and TRBJ1-5, with D possibly being TRBD1 (5 bases). Per the germline V gene, CDR1 is SGDLS and CDR2 is YYNGEE. The CDR3 runs 15 residues. With 4 bases removed from V and 0 bases from J, the gap between germline ends came to 11 bases. For the CDR3, the DNA is TGTGCCAGCAGCCGTGGGGGATATAGCAATCAGCCCCAGCATTTT. It yields the protein CASSRGGYSNQPQHF.

The sample holds many counts of this clonotype. The chain carries TRBV5-1 and TRBJ1-3; a weak D match, TRBD1 (5 bases). The ends were cut back, 0 bases at V and 4 bases at J, with 11 bases in the middle. This CDR3 has 15 amino acids. Germline V lookup: CDR1 SGHRS, CDR2 YFSETQ. CDR3 sequence reads: CASSLVGTAGNTIYF. CDR3 nucleotides: TGCGCCAGCAGCTTGGTGGGGACTGCAGGAAACACCATATATTTT.

This clonotype was counted a few times. J is TRBJ2-5 and V is TRBV7-2, with D tentatively TRBD2 (5 bases). Germline V lookup: CDR1 SGHTA, CDR2 FQGNSA. The CDR3 runs to 14 residues. V was pared by 1 base and J by 3 bases, with 9 bases between. The CDR3 region has the DNA TGTGCCAGCAGCTTAGTTCGGGATAAAGAGACCCAGTACTTC. This translates into CASSLVRDKETQYF.

The sample holds many counts of this clonotype. The chain is built from TRBV29-1 and TRBJ2-3, with D hard to call. Looked up from germline, CDR1 is SQVTM and CDR2 is ANQGSEA. The ends were cut back, 3 bases at V and 2 bases at J, with 12 bases in the middle. CDR3 length: 14 amino acids. DNA for the CDR3: TGCAGCGTTGAGGATGGTCCGACCACAGATACGCAGTATTTT. This sequence encodes CSVEDGPTTDTQYF.